The clone carrying this T cell receptor (beta chain) showed up many times. Its antigen is not identified. The CDR3 length is 15 residues. V gave up 5 bases and J gave up 7 bases; unmatched junction bases: 6. The V gene's germline CDR1 is SEHNR and CDR2 FQNEAQ (reference sequence). CDR3 regions were amplified by Arm-PCR using iRepertoire HTBI primers to build TCR beta libraries. MiXCR, run by TCRdb on the multiplex PCR reads, gives a single entry per CDR3 protein. The table shows just over 600,000 distinct CDR3 sequences, with around 15% occurring only once. The time point: newly diagnosed GD, antithyroid drugs for less than 3 months. Isolated PBMC RNA provided the starting material for the TCR library. The entry originates in a study of regulatory T cells in long-lasting Graves disease. General study findings and limits: Patients with persistent disease showed a bias toward TRBV28, TRBJ1-2 and TRBJ2-5.

These sequences were also reported in another study, on T cells in Graves' hyperthyroidism and ophthalmopathy.

The rearrangement joins TRBV7-9 to TRBJ1-6, with 9 bases aligning to TRBD1. The source is a woman aged 25 to 39 with Graves disease. Sequencing was performed on peripheral blood mononuclear cells (PBMCs), taken at new diagnosis, from a patient treated with antithyroid drugs. The chain's CDR3 is CASSQDRGFNSPLHF. CDR3 coding DNA: TGTGCCAGCAGCCAGGACAGGGGTTTCAATTCACCCCTCCACTTT.